This T cell receptor (beta chain) was captured by sequencing in a study of Ad26.COV2.S vaccination and SARS-CoV-2 variants. Study summary: In the study, Ad26.COV2.S was injected intramuscularly once, or twice 56 days apart.

Comments on this clone: Its target is not known.

As for treatment: around 19 received Ad26.COV2.S at low or high dose, single or two shots; roughly 5 received placebo; per-sample allocation not given. After the first vaccine or placebo injection, samples were drawn on day 63. Aged 18-55 years, donor was enrolled in Boston in the early 2020s. Study observations and caveats: Vaccinated individuals (as opposed to placebo recipients) had higher spike-specific TCR breadth.

V trimming: 5 bases; J trimming: 2 bases; junction bases outside the gene matches: 7. Looked up from germline, CDR1 is GTSNPN and CDR2 is SVGIG (reference sequence). This CDR3 region has 15 residues. Clones were read by immunoSEQ multiplex PCR, and TCRdb kept only the in-frame ones, dropping some. The table shows roughly 350,000 clones, with about 87% occurring only once. This sample comprised peripheral blood, obtained in a trial of Ad26.COV2.S vaccine versus placebo. V and J are TRBV30 and TRBJ2-4, with TRBD2 matching 9 bases. This TCR was recovered from a person between 18 and 60 years old who received the Ad26.COV2.S COVID-19 vaccine or a placebo. In DNA, the CDR3 is TGTGCCTGGGGGGAGGCGGGAGGGCCCAAAAACATTCAGTACTTC. Its protein is CAWGEAGGPKNIQYF.